This section outlines one T cell receptor (beta chain) sequence together with its context. The antigen is undetermined. The data belong to a study of T-cell memory formation after mild COVID-19. TCRdb re-called the 5' RACE reads through MiXCR, storing one row per CDR3 protein. The table lists 530,000 or so distinct CDR3 sequences, roughly 17% of them singletons. Study-wide results and caveats: Clones that contracted from day 15 to 85 had balanced CD4/CD8; later expanders were CD4+ biased. Certain responding clones were present in pre-infection memory, suggesting participation of cross-reactive memory.

The TCR sequence derives from an adult woman who had mild COVID-19 (a few samples of this study predate the infection). Cell type and time point are not known. Sequenced: PBMCs or a T cell subset sorted from them (not recorded which).

CDR3 nucleotide sequence: TGTGCCAGCAGCCAACCGAACCAGGGGGTGGACACTGAAGCTTTCTTT. Its protein is CASSQPNQGVDTEAFF. This chain uses TRBV4-2 with TRBJ1-1; 7 bases are a match to TRBD1. The length of the CDR3 is 16 residues. Trimming removed 2 bases from V and 3 bases from J; junction bases left unmatched: 9. Germline CDR1 and CDR2: LGHNA and YNFKEQ.